A single T cell receptor (beta chain) is shown here with its context. This entry belongs to a study of T cell changes during pregnancy in multiple sclerosis. This table comes from immunoSEQ multiplex PCR, and its TCRdb copy is limited to in-frame clones, with some not included. This sample yields fewer than 70,000 clones, of which around 87% are seen a single time; roughly 5% belongs to the top ten. V lost 6 bases to trimming and J lost 14 bases; unmatched junction nucleotides: 6. This CDR3 comprises 13 residues. CDR1 SNHLY and CDR2 FYNNEI come from the germline V gene. This clonotype originated in a human donor whose cells served as feeder cells for cultures in a pregnancy study. The chain employs TRBV2 and TRBJ2-1, with TRBD2 matching 14 bases. Specimen: peripheral blood from another person, used as feeder cells. The CDR3 sequence is CASSDRLAGGKFF. CDR3 nucleotides: TGTGCCAGCAGCGACAGACTAGCGGGGGGGAAGTTCTTC. Full variable domain (rest looked up from reference TRBV2 and TRBJ2-1): EPEVTQTPSHQVTQMGQEVILRCVPISNHLYFYWYRQILGQKVEFLVSFYNNEISEKSEIFDDQFSVERPDGSNFTLKIRSTKLEDSAMYFCASSDRLAGGKFFGPGTRLTVL.